This passage covers 21 T cell receptor beta chains from one sample sequenced in a study of Ad26.COV2.S vaccination and SARS-CoV-2 variants. Sequencing was performed with immunoSEQ multiplex PCR; in TCRdb, only in-frame clones are kept and a portion is missing. The sample contains around 370,000 clones, around 90% of which appear only once. The source was peripheral blood, collected after recovery from COVID-19. The receptors originated from a human donor who had recovered from COVID-19.

The chain carries TRBV28 and TRBJ1-2; 7 positions agree with TRBD1. Germline V CDR1 and CDR2: MDHEN, SYDVKM. V shed 4 bases, J shed 8 bases, and the junction held 10 bases outside the gene matches. CDR3 length: 14 residues. The chain's CDR3 is CASSSSDRAGGYTF. DNA of the CDR3: TGTGCCAGCAGTTCATCCGACAGGGCCGGCGGCTACACCTTC.

The rearrangement uses TRBV6-6 and TRBJ2-5; D may match TRBD1 or TRBD2 (6 bases each). Between the trimmed V and J ends, which lost 5 bases and 3 bases, there was a span of 10 bases. This CDR3 is built from 13 residues. CDR1 is MNHNY and CDR2 is SVGAGI in the germline V gene (reference sequence). Here the CDR3 DNA reads TGTGCCAGCAGTCGGGGGCGCGAAGAGACCCAGTACTTC. This gives the protein CASSRGREETQYF.

The gene calls are TRBV6-6 and TRBJ2-6, with unresolved D. There are 17 residues in the CDR3. Germline loops: CDR1 MNHNY, CDR2 SVGAGI (reference sequence). The V gene lost 6 bases and the J gene lost 0 bases, with 15 bases spanning the gap. The CDR3: CASRRVGPHSGANVLTF. CDR3 sequence (DNA): TGTGCCAGCAGGCGAGTAGGCCCTCACTCTGGGGCCAACGTCCTGACTTTC.

The chain recombines TRBV7-9 with TRBJ2-1; no firm D call. The CDR3 consists of 12 residues. The germline gives CDR1 SEHNR, CDR2 FQNEAQ (reference sequence). The V end lost 0 bases, the J end lost 7 bases, and 4 bases lay between the germline ends. The CDR3 region has the DNA TGTGCCAGCAGCTTAGCCCTGAATGAGCAGTTCTTC. Protein sequence: CASSLALNEQFF.

The chain combines TRBV11-2 with TRBJ2-7, with 10 bases aligning to TRBD2. This CDR3 region has 15 residues. Germline lookup yields CDR1 SGHAT and CDR2 FQNNGV. The junction had 4 bases not matched to a gene; V was cut back by 3 bases and J by 2 bases. The DNA of the CDR3 is TGTGCCAGCAGCTTGGGACTAGCGAAAACCTACGAGCAGTACTTC. The encoded protein is CASSLGLAKTYEQYF.

The chain uses TRBV9 and TRBJ1-5, with D hard to call. Germline-derived CDR1 and CDR2 are SGDLS and YYNGEE. Trimming removed 0 bases from V and 2 bases from J, with 6 bases in between. The CDR3 contains 14 residues. DNA of the CDR3: TGTGCCAGCAGCGTAGGGGCAGGCAATCAGCCCCAGCATTTT. It translates to CASSVGAGNQPQHF.

The rearrangement joins TRBV9 to TRBJ2-3, with D unclear. This CDR3 is 16 amino acids long. V shed 0 bases and J shed 5 bases, with 16 bases lying between them. CDR1 is SGDLS and CDR2 is YYNGEE in the germline V gene. The CDR3 loop reads CASSVGNSRFLDTQYF. CDR3 DNA sequence: TGTGCCAGCAGCGTAGGGAACAGCCGTTTTTTAGATACGCAGTATTTT.

V gene TRBV12-3 or TRBV12-4 combines with J gene TRBJ1-1; D gene unclear. Trimming took 2 bases from V and 3 from J, leaving 7 bases between them. The length of the CDR3 is 13 residues. CDR3 sequence (DNA): TGTGCCAGCAGTTTATTGCGGGACACTGAAGCTTTCTTT. Translated, it gives CASSLLRDTEAFF.

V is TRBV11-2 and J is TRBJ2-7; either TRBD1 or TRBD2 may supply D (5 bases each). The ends were cut back, 5 bases at V and 0 bases at J, with 14 bases in the middle. Per the germline V gene, CDR1 is SGHAT and CDR2 is FQNNGV. The CDR3 sequence is 15 residues long. CDR3 sequence (DNA): TGTGCCAGCAGCCCATCCGGGGCTAGCTCCTACGAGCAGTACTTC. Protein: CASSPSGASSYEQYF.

The chain links TRBV3-1 (or the pseudogene TRBV3-2) to TRBJ2-1; D is unclear. This CDR3 contains 15 residues. Germline assignment: CDR1 LGHDT and CDR2 YNNKEL (reference sequence). V dropped 4 bases and J dropped 0 bases, with 10 bases sitting between them. The CDR3 region is CASSPTRSSYNEQFF. The DNA of the CDR3 is TGTGCCAGCAGCCCTACCCGGAGCTCCTACAATGAGCAGTTCTTC.

The chain employs TRBV3-1 (or the pseudogene TRBV3-2) and TRBJ1-1, with D uncertain. Germline V gene data show CDR1 as LGHDT and CDR2 as YNNKEL (reference sequence). Trimming cost V 0 bases and J 3 bases, with 11 bases left between them. The CDR3 contains 15 residues. Written as DNA, the CDR3 is TGTGCCAGCAGCCAAGAAGTAGCTCGGGACACTGAAGCTTTCTTT. It is translated as CASSQEVARDTEAFF.

The V call is TRBV20-1, the J call TRBJ2-1; possible D gene TRBD1, 6 bases. V shed 3 bases and J shed 1 base, with 16 bases lying between them. Germline V CDR1 and CDR2: DFQATT, SNEGSKA (reference sequence). The CDR3 loop spans 16 amino acids. CDR3 DNA: TGCAGTGCTAGTCAGATGGTGGGGGCGTCCTACAATGAGCAGTTCTTC. This sequence encodes CSASQMVGASYNEQFF.

The genes are TRBV29-1 and TRBJ2-5, with TRBD1 identical over 10 bases. Losses at the gene ends were 5 bases for V and 0 bases for J; bases not matched to a gene: 3. The length of the CDR3 is 14 residues. Germline V lookup: CDR1 SQVTM, CDR2 ANQGSEA. CDR3 sequence (DNA): TGCAGCGTTTCGGGACAGGGGCACCAAGAGACCCAGTACTTC. This gives the protein CSVSGQGHQETQYF.

The V gene is TRBV3-1 (or the pseudogene TRBV3-2), the J gene TRBJ2-2, with D unresolved. The CDR3 is made up of 13 amino acids. Trimming left V 0 bases short and J 1 base short, with 0 bases between. Per germline, CDR1 LGHDT and CDR2 YNNKEL (reference sequence). The CDR3 is CASSQENTGELFF. CDR3 nucleotide sequence: TGTGCCAGCAGCCAAGAGAACACCGGGGAGCTGTTTTTT.

V gene TRBV13 combines with J gene TRBJ1-2, with no clear D. Germline V gene lookup returns CDR1 PRHDT and CDR2 FYEKMQ (reference sequence). Trimming cost V 5 bases and J 5 bases, with 21 bases left between them. The CDR3 loop spans 16 amino acids. The CDR3 DNA reads as TGTGCCAGCAGCCGAAGCAAATGGATTTGGCTATATGGCTACACCTTC. Its protein product is CASSRSKWIWLYGYTF.

V usage is TRBV27 and J usage is TRBJ1-4; D is perhaps TRBD1 (5 bases). With 8 bases removed from V and 2 bases from J, the gap between germline ends came to 9 bases. This CDR3 spans 13 amino acids. CDR1 and CDR2 from the germline V gene are MNHEY and SMNVEV (reference sequence). The CDR3 DNA reads as TGTGCCAGCGCAGGGTTGACTAATGAAAAACTGTTTTTT. Amino acid sequence: CASAGLTNEKLFF.

This clone was seen only once. This chain connects TRBV12-5 to TRBJ1-2, with D tentatively TRBD1 (5 bases). V lost 7 bases, J lost 7 bases, and 25 bases lay in between. The CDR3 is 16 residues long. The germline V gene has CDR1 LGHNT and CDR2 FRNRAP. In DNA form, the CDR3 reads TGTGCTAGTGTCCCCCTCGGGCCGGGACTTAGTATTGGCTACACCTTC. Translating it yields CASVPLGPGLSIGYTF.

The chain has TRBV18 and TRBJ1-3; D not resolved. In germline, CDR1 is KGHSH, CDR2 LQKENI. Trimming pared 6 bases from V and 0 bases from J, leaving 18 bases between. This CDR3 region has 17 residues. The CDR3 region has the DNA TGTGCCAGCTCCCCGGGAAGACCCCTGAGCTCTGGAAACACCATATATTTT. As protein: CASSPGRPLSSGNTIYF.

This clone was observed a single time. This chain connects TRBV27 to TRBJ2-7, with D possibly matching TRBD1 (6 bases). The length of the CDR3 is 15 residues. Germline assignment: CDR1 MNHEY and CDR2 SMNVEV (reference sequence). V was shortened by 5 bases and J by 5 bases, with 19 bases between the two germline ends. In DNA, the CDR3 is TGTGCCAGCAGTCGGGCGACAGGTACTTTGCACGAGCAGTACTTC. Translating it yields CASSRATGTLHEQYF.

As DNA, the CDR3 is TGTGCCAGCAGTTTCGGGACTAGCGGCTACACCGGGGAGCTGTTTTTT. Translated, it gives CASSFGTSGYTGELFF. The rearrangement joins TRBV6-5 to TRBJ2-2; 11 nucleotides line up with TRBD2. The CDR3 sequence is 16 residues long. V lost 4 bases and J lost 3; bases outside the gene matches: 4. Germline values: CDR1 MNHEY, CDR2 SVGAGI.

This clone was picked up a small number of times. The chain's CDR3 is CASSLEPPNYGYTF. CDR3 DNA: TGCGCCAGCAGCTTGGAGCCCCCGAACTATGGCTACACCTTC. The chain combines TRBV5-1 with TRBJ1-2, with D unclear. The CDR3 is made up of 14 amino acids. The V end lost 0 bases, the J end lost 2 bases, and 8 bases lay between the germline ends. Germline values: CDR1 SGHRS, CDR2 YFSETQ.